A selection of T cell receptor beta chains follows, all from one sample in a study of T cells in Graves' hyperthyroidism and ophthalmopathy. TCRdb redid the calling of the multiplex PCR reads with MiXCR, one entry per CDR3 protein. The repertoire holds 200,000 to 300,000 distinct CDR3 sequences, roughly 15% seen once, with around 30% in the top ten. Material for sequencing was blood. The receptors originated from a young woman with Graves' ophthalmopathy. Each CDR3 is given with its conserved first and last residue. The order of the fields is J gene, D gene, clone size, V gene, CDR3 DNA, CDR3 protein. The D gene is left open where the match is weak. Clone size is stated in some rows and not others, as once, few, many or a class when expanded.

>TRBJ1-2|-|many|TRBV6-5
TGTGCCAGCAGTTACTCAGGGAATGGCTACACCTTC
CASSYSGNGYTF
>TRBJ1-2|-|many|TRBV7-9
TGTGCCAGCAGAGGCGATCCTCATGGCTACACCTTC
CASRGDPHGYTF
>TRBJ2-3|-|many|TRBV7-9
TGTGCCAGCAGCTTACTGGGACTTCGAGGGGGCACAGATACGCAGTATTTT
CASSLLGLRGGTDTQYF
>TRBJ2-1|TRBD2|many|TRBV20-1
TGCAATGCTGGAAGCGGGGAGATCTACAATGAGCAGTTCTTC
CNAGSGEIYNEQFF
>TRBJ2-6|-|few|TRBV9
TGTGCCAGCAGCGTAGCCAGTGTGGCCTCTGGGGCCAACGTCCTGACTTTC
CASSVASVASGANVLTF
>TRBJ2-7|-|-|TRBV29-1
TGCAGCGTCTCCTACCCCGGGACAAGCGAATACGAGCAGTACTTC
CSVSYPGTSEYEQYF
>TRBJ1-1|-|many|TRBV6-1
TGTGCCAGCAGCCCTCCGGGACTCATGAACACTGAAGCTTTCTTT
CASSPPGLMNTEAFF
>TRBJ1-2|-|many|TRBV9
TGTGCCAGCAGCGTAGATGGAGGTGGCTACACCTTC
CASSVDGGGYTF
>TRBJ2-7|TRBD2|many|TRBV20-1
TGCAGTGCTTACACCGCCGGACTAGCGGGAGTGTACGAGCAGTACTTC
CSAYTAGLAGVYEQYF
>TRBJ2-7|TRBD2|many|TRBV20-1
TGCAGTGCTAGAGATACGGGACTAGCGGCCTACGAGCAGTACTTC
CSARDTGLAAYEQYF
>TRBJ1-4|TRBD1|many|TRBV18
TGTGCCAGCTCACGGGACAGGGGTGGTGAAAAACTGTTTTTT
CASSRDRGGEKLFF
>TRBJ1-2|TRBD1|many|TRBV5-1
TGCGCCAGCAGCCCCCGACAGGGAACTAACTATGGCTACACCTTC
CASSPRQGTNYGYTF
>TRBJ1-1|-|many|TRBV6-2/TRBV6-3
TGTGCCAGCATCGTAGACGGTGGGGTCACTGAAGCTTTCTTT
CASIVDGGVTEAFF
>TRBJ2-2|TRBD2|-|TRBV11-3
TGTGCCAGCAGCTTAGATCCCCTAGCGGGGGTGAACACCGGGGAGCTGTTTTTT
CASSLDPLAGVNTGELFF
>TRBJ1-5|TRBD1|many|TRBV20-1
TGCAGTGCTAGAAGGGGACAGGGCAATCAGCCCCAGCATTTT
CSARRGQGNQPQHF
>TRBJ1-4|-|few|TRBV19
TGTGCCAGTAGTTCGACTCCGGCAACTAATGAAAAACTGTTTTTT
CASSSTPATNEKLFF
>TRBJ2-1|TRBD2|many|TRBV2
TGTGCCAGCAATTCTGGGACTAGCGGGAGAAACTACAATGAGCAGTTCTTC
CASNSGTSGRNYNEQFF
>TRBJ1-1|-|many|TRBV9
TGTGCCAGCAGCGTAAGCCGGAACACTGAAGCTTTCTTT
CASSVSRNTEAFF
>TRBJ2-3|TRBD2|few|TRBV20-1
TGCAGTGCTAGAGGGACTAGCGGGGGGGTCGGAGATACGCAGTATTTT
CSARGTSGGVGDTQYF
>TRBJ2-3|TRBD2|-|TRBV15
TGTGCCACCAGCAGAGGGACTAGTACAGATACGCAGTATTTT
CATSRGTSTDTQYF
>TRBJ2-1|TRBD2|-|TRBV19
TGTGCCAGTAGTATACGGGCTAGCGGCTTTCGGGCCGAGCAGTTCTTC
CASSIRASGFRAEQFF
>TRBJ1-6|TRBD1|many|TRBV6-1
TGTGCCAGCAGTGCGGCGACAGGGGGATATAATTCACCCCTCCACTTT
CASSAATGGYNSPLHF
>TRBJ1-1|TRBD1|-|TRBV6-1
TGTGCCAGCAGTGTGGGACAGGGGCTGAACACTGAAGCTTTCTTT
CASSVGQGLNTEAFF
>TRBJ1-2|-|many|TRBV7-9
TGTGCCAGCAGCTTTGATATAGCGAACTATGGCTACACCTTC
CASSFDIANYGYTF
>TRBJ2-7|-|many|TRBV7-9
TGTGCCAGCTCCCGACTAGACCGGTCGAGCGAGCAGTACTTC
CASSRLDRSSEQYF
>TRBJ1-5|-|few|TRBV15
TGTGCCACCAGCAAAGCAGGGCCTTCATATCCCCATCAGCCCCAGCATTTT
CATSKAGPSYPHQPQHF
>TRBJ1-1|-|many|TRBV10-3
TGTGCCATCAGTGTTGTCAGGACTGAAGCTTTCTTT
CAISVVRTEAFF
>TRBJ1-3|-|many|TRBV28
TGTGCCAGCAGTTTGTCGGGCTTCTCTGGAAACACCATATATTTT
CASSLSGFSGNTIYF
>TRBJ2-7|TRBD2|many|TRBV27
TGTGCCAGCACCACTAGCGCTGGTCTGAACGAGCAGTACTTC
CASTTSAGLNEQYF
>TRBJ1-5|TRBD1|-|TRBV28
TGTGCCAGCAGCCCCACGACAGGGGGAAGTCGGCAGCCCCAGCATTTT
CASSPTTGGSRQPQHF
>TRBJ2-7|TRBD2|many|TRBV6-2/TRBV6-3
TGTGCCAGCGCACTAGCGGGACCCTACGAGCAGTACTTC
CASALAGPYEQYF
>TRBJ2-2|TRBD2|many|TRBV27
TGTGCCAGCAAAGCGGGGGGTATTACCGGGGAGCTGTTTTTT
CASKAGGITGELFF
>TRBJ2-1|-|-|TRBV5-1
TGCGCCAGCAGCTTGGCCCCGGCGCAGAGCTCCTACAATGAGCAGTTCTTC
CASSLAPAQSSYNEQFF
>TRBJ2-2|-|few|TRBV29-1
TGCAGCGTTCGTACCGGGGAGCTGTTTTTT
CSVRTGELFF
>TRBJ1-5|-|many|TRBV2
TGTGCCAGCAGTGAAAGAGGCACGTATAGCAATCAGCCCCAGCATTTT
CASSERGTYSNQPQHF
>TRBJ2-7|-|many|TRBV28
TGTGCCAGCAGTTCCCTTTACCTCGGAGCTGGCAGCTCCTACGAGCAGTACTTC
CASSSLYLGAGSSYEQYF
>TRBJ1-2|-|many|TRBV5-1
TGCGCCAGCAGCTTGGGAAAAGAGGGCTACACCTTC
CASSLGKEGYTF
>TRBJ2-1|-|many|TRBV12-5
TGTGCTAGTGGTTTGGTATTAGCAGGGGAGGGCCACAATGAGCAGTTCTTC
CASGLVLAGEGHNEQFF
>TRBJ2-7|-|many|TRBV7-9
TGTGCCAGCAGCCAACCCCGGCTAGCAGGCGACGAGCAGTACTTC
CASSQPRLAGDEQYF
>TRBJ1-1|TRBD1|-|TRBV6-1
TGTGCCAGCGGTGAAGTGAGACAGGGGGCTACTGAAGCTTTCTTT
CASGEVRQGATEAFF
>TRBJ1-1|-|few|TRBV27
TGTGCCAGCACTTCGGCAGAGCCGAACACTGAAGCTTTCTTT
CASTSAEPNTEAFF
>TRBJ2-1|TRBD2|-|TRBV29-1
TGCAGCGTCTCCTACCCCGGGACTAGCGGGAGTACGAATGAGCAGTTCTTC
CSVSYPGTSGSTNEQFF
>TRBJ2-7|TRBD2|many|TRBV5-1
TGCGCCAGCAGCTCTGAAGCGGGAGGCGGCAGCGAGCAGTACTTC
CASSSEAGGGSEQYF
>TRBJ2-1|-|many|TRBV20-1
TGCAGTGCTAGAGATCAGGGGAGCTCTCGATACAATGAGCAGTTCTTC
CSARDQGSSRYNEQFF
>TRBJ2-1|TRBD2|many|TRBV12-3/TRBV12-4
TGTGCCAGCAGACTAGCGGGAGACTACAATGAGCAGTTCTTC
CASRLAGDYNEQFF
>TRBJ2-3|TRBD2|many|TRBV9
TGTGCCAGCAGCTCCACCTTGACTAGCGGGACCATAGATACGCAGTATTTT
CASSSTLTSGTIDTQYF
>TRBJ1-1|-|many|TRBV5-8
TGTGCCAGCAGCTTGGTTTATTCAGGGAACACTGAAGCTTTCTTT
CASSLVYSGNTEAFF
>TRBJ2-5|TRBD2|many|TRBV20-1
TGCAGTGCTAGTATATTGGGCGGGGGCCAAGAGACCCAGTACTTC
CSASILGGGQETQYF
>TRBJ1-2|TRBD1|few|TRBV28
TGTGCCAGCAGTTCTCTCGGGACAGGAAGTAACTATGGCTACACCTTC
CASSSLGTGSNYGYTF
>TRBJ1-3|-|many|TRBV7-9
TGTGCCAGCAGGGACGCAGGGGATGGAAACACCATATATTTT
CASRDAGDGNTIYF
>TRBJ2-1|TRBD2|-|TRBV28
TGTGCCAGCAGTCCATACCCGGGGACTAGCGGGAGGTATGAGCAGTTCTTC
CASSPYPGTSGRYEQFF
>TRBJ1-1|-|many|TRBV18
TGTGCCAGCTCACCACCGGGATCACGAAGGAAGGAAGCTTTCTTT
CASSPPGSRRKEAFF
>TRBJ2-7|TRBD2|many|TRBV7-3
TGTGCCAGCAGCTTAATAGATCGACTAGCGGGGGGGCGGACCTACGAGCAGTACTTC
CASSLIDRLAGGRTYEQYF